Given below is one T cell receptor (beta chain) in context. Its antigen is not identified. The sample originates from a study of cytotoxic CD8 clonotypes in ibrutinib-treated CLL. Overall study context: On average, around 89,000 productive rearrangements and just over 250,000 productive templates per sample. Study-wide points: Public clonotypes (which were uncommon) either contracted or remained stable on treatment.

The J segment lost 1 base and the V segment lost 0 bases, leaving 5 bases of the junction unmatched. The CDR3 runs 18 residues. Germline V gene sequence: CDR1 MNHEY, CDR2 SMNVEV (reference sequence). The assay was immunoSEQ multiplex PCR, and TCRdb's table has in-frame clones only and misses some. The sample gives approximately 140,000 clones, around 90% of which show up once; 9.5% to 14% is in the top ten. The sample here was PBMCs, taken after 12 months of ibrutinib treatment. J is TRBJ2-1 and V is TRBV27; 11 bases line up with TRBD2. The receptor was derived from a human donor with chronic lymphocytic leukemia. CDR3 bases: TGTGCCAGCAGTTTATCGGGGACTAGCGGAAGTTCCTACAATGAGCAGTTCTTC. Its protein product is CASSLSGTSGSSYNEQFF.